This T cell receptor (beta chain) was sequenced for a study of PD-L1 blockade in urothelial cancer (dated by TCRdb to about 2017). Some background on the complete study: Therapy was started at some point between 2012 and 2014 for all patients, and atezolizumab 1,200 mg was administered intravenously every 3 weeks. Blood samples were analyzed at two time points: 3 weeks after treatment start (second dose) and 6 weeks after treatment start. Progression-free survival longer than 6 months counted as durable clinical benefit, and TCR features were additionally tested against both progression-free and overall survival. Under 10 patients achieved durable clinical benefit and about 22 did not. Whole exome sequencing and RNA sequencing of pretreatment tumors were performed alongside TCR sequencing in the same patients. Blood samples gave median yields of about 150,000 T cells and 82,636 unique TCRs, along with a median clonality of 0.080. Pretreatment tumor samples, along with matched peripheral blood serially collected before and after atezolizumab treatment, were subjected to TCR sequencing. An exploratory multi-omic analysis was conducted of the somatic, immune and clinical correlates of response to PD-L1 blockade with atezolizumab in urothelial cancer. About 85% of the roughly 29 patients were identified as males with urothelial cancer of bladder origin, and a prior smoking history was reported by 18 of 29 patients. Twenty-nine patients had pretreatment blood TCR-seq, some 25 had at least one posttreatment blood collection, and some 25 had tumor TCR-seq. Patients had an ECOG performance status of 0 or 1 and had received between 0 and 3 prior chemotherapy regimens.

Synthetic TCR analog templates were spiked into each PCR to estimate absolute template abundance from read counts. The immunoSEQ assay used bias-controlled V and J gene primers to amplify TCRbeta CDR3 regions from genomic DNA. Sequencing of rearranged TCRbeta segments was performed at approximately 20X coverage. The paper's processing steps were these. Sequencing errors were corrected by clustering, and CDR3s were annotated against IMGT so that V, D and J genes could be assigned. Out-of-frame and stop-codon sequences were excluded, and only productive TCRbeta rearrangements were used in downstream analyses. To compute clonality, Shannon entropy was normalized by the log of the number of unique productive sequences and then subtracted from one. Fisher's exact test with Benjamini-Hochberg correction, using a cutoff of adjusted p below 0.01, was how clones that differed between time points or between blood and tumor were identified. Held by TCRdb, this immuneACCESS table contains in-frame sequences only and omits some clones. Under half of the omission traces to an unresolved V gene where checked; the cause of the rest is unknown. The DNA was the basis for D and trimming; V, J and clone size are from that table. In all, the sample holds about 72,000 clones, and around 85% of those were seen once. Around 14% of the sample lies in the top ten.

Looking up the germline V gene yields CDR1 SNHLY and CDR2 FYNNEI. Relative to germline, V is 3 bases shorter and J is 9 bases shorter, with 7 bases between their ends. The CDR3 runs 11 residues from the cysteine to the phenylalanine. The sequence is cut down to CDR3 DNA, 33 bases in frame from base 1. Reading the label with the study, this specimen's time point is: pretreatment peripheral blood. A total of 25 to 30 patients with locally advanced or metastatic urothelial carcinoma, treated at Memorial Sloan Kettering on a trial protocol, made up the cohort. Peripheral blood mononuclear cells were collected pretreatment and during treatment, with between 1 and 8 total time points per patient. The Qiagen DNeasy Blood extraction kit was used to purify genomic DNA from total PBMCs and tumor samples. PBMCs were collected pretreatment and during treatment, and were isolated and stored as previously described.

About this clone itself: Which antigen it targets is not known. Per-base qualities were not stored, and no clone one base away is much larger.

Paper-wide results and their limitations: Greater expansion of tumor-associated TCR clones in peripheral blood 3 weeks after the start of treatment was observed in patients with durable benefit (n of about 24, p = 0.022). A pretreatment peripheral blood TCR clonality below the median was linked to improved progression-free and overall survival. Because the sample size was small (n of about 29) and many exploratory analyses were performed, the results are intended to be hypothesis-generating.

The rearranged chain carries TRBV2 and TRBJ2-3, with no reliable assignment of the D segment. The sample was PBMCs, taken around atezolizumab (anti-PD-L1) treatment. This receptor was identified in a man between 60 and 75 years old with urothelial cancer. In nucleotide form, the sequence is TGTGCCAGCAGTGACTCTCCCACGCAGTATTTT. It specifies CASSDSPTQYF.